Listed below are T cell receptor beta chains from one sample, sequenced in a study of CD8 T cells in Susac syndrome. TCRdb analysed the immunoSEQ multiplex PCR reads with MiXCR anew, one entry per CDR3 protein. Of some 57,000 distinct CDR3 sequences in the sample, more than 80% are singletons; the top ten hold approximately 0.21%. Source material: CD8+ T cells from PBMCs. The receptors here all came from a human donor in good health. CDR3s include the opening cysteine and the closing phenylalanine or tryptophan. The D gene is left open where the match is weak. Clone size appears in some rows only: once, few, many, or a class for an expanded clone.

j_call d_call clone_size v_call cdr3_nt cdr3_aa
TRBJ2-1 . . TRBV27 TGTGCCAGCAGTCATCAAACCGGGACCATCTACAATGAGCAGTTCTTC CASSHQTGTIYNEQFF
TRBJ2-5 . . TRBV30 TGTGCCTGGAGCATAGAGGTGGGGGAGACCCAGTACTTC CAWSIEVGETQYF
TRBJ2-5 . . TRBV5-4 TGTGCCAGCAGCTTGGTGGGGGCCGCGGAGACCCAGTACTTC CASSLVGAAETQYF
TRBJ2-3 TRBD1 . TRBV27 TGTGCCAGCAGTTTATCACAGGGGGGAGATACGCAGTATTTT CASSLSQGGDTQYF
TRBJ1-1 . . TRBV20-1 TGCAGTGCTAGACCCCAGGTATGGGGCCCAATTCGCACTGAAGCTTTCTTT CSARPQVWGPIRTEAFF
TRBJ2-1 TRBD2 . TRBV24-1 TGTGCCACCAGTCCGGGCGGGGGTAACGGCAATGAGCAGTTCTTC CATSPGGGNGNEQFF
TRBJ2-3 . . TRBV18 TGTGCCAGCTCACCACCGATGAGTTTCCCCCCCCAGTATTTT CASSPPMSFPPQYF
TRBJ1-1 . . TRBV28 TGTGCCAGCAGTGCGGACACTGAAGCTTTCTTT CASSADTEAFF
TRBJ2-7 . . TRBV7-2 TGTGCCAGCAGCGTAAACTCGGGACCTTACGAGCAGTACTTC CASSVNSGPYEQYF
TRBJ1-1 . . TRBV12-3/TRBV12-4 TGTGCCAGCGGGGGGCCAGGGGAGAACACTGAAGCTTTCTTT CASGGPGENTEAFF
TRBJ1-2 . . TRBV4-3 TGCGCCAGCAGCCAAGATCGGATCGGGGGCAAGTATGGCTACACCTTC CASSQDRIGGKYGYTF
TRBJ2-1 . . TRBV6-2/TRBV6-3 TGTGCCAGCAGTTGGCGCCAAACCAGTTACAATGAGCAGTTCTTC CASSWRQTSYNEQFF
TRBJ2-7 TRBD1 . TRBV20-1 TGCAGTGCTAGACCCTGGACAGGGTACGAGCAGTACTTC CSARPWTGYEQYF
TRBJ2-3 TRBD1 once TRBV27 TGTGCCAGCAGTCCCGGACAGGGGGCAGATACGCAGTATTTT CASSPGQGADTQYF
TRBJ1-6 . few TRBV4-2 TGTGCCAGCAGCCTAACCAGGGACCCGAAGCCACCCCTCCACTTT CASSLTRDPKPPLHF
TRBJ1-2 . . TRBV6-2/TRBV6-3 TGTGCCAGCAGTACCGACAGTGGCTATGGCTACACCTTC CASSTDSGYGYTF
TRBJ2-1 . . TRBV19 TGTGCCAGTATATGGCCAGGACTGGAATGCAATGAGCAGTTCTTC CASIWPGLECNEQFF
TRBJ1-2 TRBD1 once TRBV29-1 TGCAGCGCGCGGGACAGGGGGGACTATGGCTACACCTTC CSARDRGDYGYTF
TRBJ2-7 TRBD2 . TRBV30 TGTGCCTGGAGTGTACTCGGGGGGGGCTACGAGCAGTACTTC CAWSVLGGGYEQYF
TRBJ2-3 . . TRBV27 TGTGCCAGCAGTTTAATCGTCGGCACAGATACGCAGTATTTT CASSLIVGTDTQYF
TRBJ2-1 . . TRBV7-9 TGTGCCAGCAGCTTAGGGGTCGGTGAGCAGTTCTTC CASSLGVGEQFF
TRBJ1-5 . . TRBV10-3 TGTGCCATCAGTGAGTCAAGTCAGCCCCAGCATTTT CAISESSQPQHF